These T cell receptor beta chains were read from a single sample in a study of response to subunit inactivated influenza vaccine. TCRdb fed the RT-PCR reads into MiXCR, producing one record per CDR3 protein. The sample has 500,000 or so distinct CDR3 sequences; more than 15% are singletons. The material sequenced was CD4+ T cells sorted from PBMCs, taken roughly 24 months after vaccination. The receptor source for this set is a man between 45 and 75 years old who received an inactivated influenza vaccine. Both conserved end residues are part of each CDR3.

V gene: TRBV6-2/TRBV6-3
J gene: TRBJ2-2
CDR3 protein: CASTPSPTGELFF

V gene: TRBV5-6
J gene: TRBJ2-1
CDR3 protein: CASSLLGEGGSYNEQFF

V gene: TRBV27
J gene: TRBJ2-5
CDR3 protein: CATSTSGRGSETQYF

V gene: TRBV28
J gene: TRBJ2-3
CDR3 protein: CASSTMDSHTQYF

V gene: TRBV4-3
J gene: TRBJ2-1
CDR3 protein: CASSQPGNEQFF

V gene: TRBV4-2
J gene: TRBJ2-1
CDR3 protein: CASSLQGSNEQFF

V gene: TRBV7-2
J gene: TRBJ1-4
CDR3 protein: CASSPDLGANEKLFF

V gene: TRBV6-2/TRBV6-3
J gene: TRBJ2-7
CDR3 protein: CASKSRLAGNYEQYF

V gene: TRBV7-2
J gene: TRBJ1-1
CDR3 protein: CASSPFLGSTEAFF

V gene: TRBV11-2
J gene: TRBJ2-2
CDR3 protein: CASSLLVLKGTSNTGELFF

V gene: TRBV29-1
J gene: TRBJ2-5
CDR3 protein: CSVDAETQYF

V gene: TRBV20-1
J gene: TRBJ1-4
CDR3 protein: CSAPQTGREKLFF

V gene: TRBV12-3/TRBV12-4
J gene: TRBJ1-5
CDR3 protein: CASSSAGVSNQPQHF

V gene: TRBV5-1
J gene: TRBJ2-5
CDR3 protein: CASSLGEGLNQETQYF

V gene: TRBV20-1
J gene: TRBJ2-3
CDR3 protein: CSATDLTVPDTQYF

V gene: TRBV19
J gene: TRBJ1-5
CDR3 protein: CASTTGKLQPQHF

V gene: TRBV6-2/TRBV6-3
J gene: TRBJ2-1
CDR3 protein: CASSAGGLSYNEQFF

V gene: TRBV29-1
J gene: TRBJ1-1
CDR3 protein: CSVEGAGPLEKNTEAFF

V gene: TRBV7-2
J gene: TRBJ1-1
CDR3 protein: CASSYGWANTEAFF

V gene: TRBV6-2/TRBV6-3
J gene: TRBJ2-7
CDR3 protein: CASKDPRDEQYF

V gene: TRBV20-1
J gene: TRBJ2-5
CDR3 protein: CSASGPPSGRARETQYF

V gene: TRBV28
J gene: TRBJ2-5
CDR3 protein: CASSSQAAGVETQYF

V gene: TRBV15
J gene: TRBJ1-2
CDR3 protein: CATSRDRQVEGYTF

V gene: TRBV19
J gene: TRBJ1-6
CDR3 protein: CASSTSTGANSPLHF

V gene: TRBV4-1
J gene: TRBJ1-2
CDR3 protein: CASSQDVRTGGYTF

V gene: TRBV14
J gene: TRBJ2-5
CDR3 protein: CASSRGGKPHQETQYF

V gene: TRBV9
J gene: TRBJ2-2
CDR3 protein: CASSVESGTNTGELFF

V gene: TRBV12-3/TRBV12-4
J gene: TRBJ2-1
CDR3 protein: CASSELDEQFF

V gene: TRBV7-2
J gene: TRBJ2-2
CDR3 protein: CASSSLPAGGPTGELFF

V gene: TRBV5-4
J gene: TRBJ2-1
CDR3 protein: CASSPRFLGELFF

V gene: TRBV11-2
J gene: TRBJ2-3
CDR3 protein: CASSLGTSGRGREGTQYF

V gene: TRBV20-1
J gene: TRBJ1-6
CDR3 protein: CSAKTGGEAASPLHF

V gene: TRBV4-2
J gene: TRBJ2-5
CDR3 protein: CASSQLVYGGDETQYF

V gene: TRBV20-1
J gene: TRBJ2-5
CDR3 protein: CSARPGTRGETQYF

V gene: TRBV13
J gene: TRBJ2-3
CDR3 protein: CASSLLVLTSGDTDTQYF

V gene: TRBV24-1
J gene: TRBJ2-1
CDR3 protein: CATSDAGSLGNEQFF

V gene: TRBV10-3
J gene: TRBJ1-1
CDR3 protein: CAISEHKKNTEAFF

V gene: TRBV20-1
J gene: TRBJ1-2
CDR3 protein: CSARSPPGDYGYTF

V gene: TRBV9
J gene: TRBJ2-3
CDR3 protein: CASSPLAGVGADTQYF

V gene: TRBV14
J gene: TRBJ2-1
CDR3 protein: CASSRDFNEQFF

V gene: TRBV5-5
J gene: TRBJ1-1
CDR3 protein: CASSLSQHEAFF

V gene: TRBV30
J gene: TRBJ2-1
CDR3 protein: CAWSAFAGNEQFF

V gene: TRBV20-1
J gene: TRBJ2-7
CDR3 protein: CSARGHLGSYEQYF

V gene: TRBV11-2
J gene: TRBJ2-2
CDR3 protein: CASSPQGIGELFF

V gene: TRBV29-1
J gene: TRBJ2-1
CDR3 protein: CRIGTYYNEQFF

V gene: TRBV9
J gene: TRBJ2-7
CDR3 protein: CASSVGAQQGAKGYEQYF

V gene: TRBV20-1
J gene: TRBJ2-1
CDR3 protein: CSARRTGVYNEQFF

V gene: TRBV7-2
J gene: TRBJ2-2
CDR3 protein: CASRTRLGNTGELFF

V gene: TRBV6-1
J gene: TRBJ2-4
CDR3 protein: CASSLRQGPKNIQYF

V gene: TRBV12-3/TRBV12-4
J gene: TRBJ2-1
CDR3 protein: CASSFGTGVNNEQFF

V gene: TRBV4-2
J gene: TRBJ1-2
CDR3 protein: CASSSPGQGDYGYTF

V gene: TRBV28
J gene: TRBJ1-5
CDR3 protein: CASSLLATGNQPQHF

V gene: TRBV29-1
J gene: TRBJ2-7
CDR3 protein: CSAYRPGGKQYF

V gene: TRBV15
J gene: TRBJ2-7
CDR3 protein: CATSREGDLAYEQYF